This TCR beta chain appears in the sequencing data of a study of shared clonotypes between healthy human individuals. Comments on this clone: At one end, the junction sequence differs from germline, possibly due to a read error.

Per the germline V gene, CDR1 is SEHNR and CDR2 is FQNEAQ (reference sequence). CDR3 length: 14 amino acids. Over several immunoSEQ plates, each subset's genomic DNA was distributed in even portions. Generated by immunoSEQ multiplex PCR, the TCRdb table keeps only in-frame clones and is missing some. The sample gives roughly 2.5 million clones, just over 90% of which show up once; over 0.12% is in the top ten. The source material was naive CD4+ T cells sorted from blood. The subset denotes: CD45RA+ positively selected. The source of this sequence is a man younger than 30 in good health. The chain employs TRBV7-9 and TRBJ2-4, with 7 bases lining up with TRBD2. The CDR3 region is CASSLAVDKNIQYF. The CDR3 DNA follows: TGTGCCAGCAGCCTAGCGGTGGACAAAAACATTCAGTACTTC.